This paragraph covers one T cell receptor beta chain sequence. The antigen is not known. V was cut by 6 bases and J by 7 bases, with 12 bases left in between. This CDR3 spans 12 amino acids. Germline CDR1 reads MNHNS; CDR2 reads SASEGT. The data are from a study of cytomegalovirus exposure and HLA in healthy donors. TCRdb's table, derived via immunoSEQ multiplex PCR, lists solely in-frame clones and lacks some. This sample has about 120,000 clones, with more than 70% found just once. Study-wide results and caveats: A later analysis found first-cohort TCR clusters tended to co-occur in the 130 or so validation repertoires. Using the classifier, cytomegalovirus status was reportedly diagnosed with high specificity and sensitivity. Rare sequences made up most TCRs, while some public TCRs were found in many donors. The investigators catalogued 160 or so TCR beta chains as cytomegalovirus-associated.

This clonotype was obtained from a man aged 18-30 years in good health and CMV-seronegative. The rearrangement joins TRBV6-1 to TRBJ2-5, with D possibly matching TRBD2 (6 bases). The source material was PBMCs. In DNA, the CDR3 is TGTGCCAGCAGGGAGGGTAGTGGGACCCAGTACTTC. Protein: CASREGSGTQYF.